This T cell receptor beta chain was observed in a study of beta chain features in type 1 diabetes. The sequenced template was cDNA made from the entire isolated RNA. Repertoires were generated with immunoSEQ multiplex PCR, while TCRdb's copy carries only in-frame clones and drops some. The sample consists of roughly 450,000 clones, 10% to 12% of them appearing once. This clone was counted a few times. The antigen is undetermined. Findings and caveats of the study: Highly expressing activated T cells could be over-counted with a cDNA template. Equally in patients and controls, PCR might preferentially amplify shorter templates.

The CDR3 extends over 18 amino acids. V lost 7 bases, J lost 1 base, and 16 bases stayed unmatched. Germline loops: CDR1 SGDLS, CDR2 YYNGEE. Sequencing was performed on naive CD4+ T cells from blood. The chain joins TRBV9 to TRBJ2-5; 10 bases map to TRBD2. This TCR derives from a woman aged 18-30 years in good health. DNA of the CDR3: TGTGCCAGCGCAAAGCGGCCTAGCGGGGGAGTCCGCCAAGAGACCCAGTACTTC. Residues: CASAKRPSGGVRQETQYF.